This T cell receptor beta chain was captured by sequencing in a study of blood T cell repertoires in COVID-19. The repertoire was sequenced with immunoSEQ multiplex PCR; TCRdb's copy has only in-frame clones and lacks some. The repertoire holds under 75,000 clones, approximately 92% seen once, with 4.6% in the top ten. V lost 8 bases and J 9 bases, leaving 23 bases between the germline ends. Germline CDR1 MRHNA, CDR2 SNTAGT. This CDR3 contains 15 residues. This TCR was recovered from a man in his fifties or sixties with active COVID-19. This rearrangement joins TRBV6-4 to TRBJ2-1, with D perhaps matching TRBD2 (6 bases). Sequenced sample: peripheral blood. The CDR3 sequence is CASSRGEMGRGEQFF. CDR3 sequence (DNA): TGTGCCAGCTCCCGGGGAGAGATGGGGCGGGGTGAGCAGTTCTTC.